This T cell receptor beta chain was recorded in a study of T cells in Graves' hyperthyroidism and ophthalmopathy. General study findings and limits: Ophthalmopathy prediction by the model preceded onset by a median about 6 months.

The investigators amplified TCR beta CDR3 regions from RNA transcripts. During a first-round RT-PCR of the TCR CDR3, the HTBI primer set was used. TCRdb used MiXCR to reprocess the multiplex PCR reads, holding one entry per CDR3 protein. Here the sample spans around 800,000 distinct CDR3 sequences, over 35% being singletons. The study enrolled patients aged 18 to 65 with newly diagnosed hyperthyroidism of under 2 months' duration. V lost 1 base to trimming and J lost 6 bases, with 8 bases between them. CDR3 length equals 12 residues. CDR1 SGHRS and CDR2 YFSETQ come from the germline V gene. This clonotype was seen a handful of times. Its target is unknown.

This clonotype originated in a man in his late teens or twenties with Graves' hyperthyroidism. The J gene is TRBJ2-7, the V gene TRBV5-1, with D tentatively TRBD1 or TRBD2 (5 bases each). The specimen sequenced was blood. Written as DNA, the CDR3 is TGCGCCAGCAGCTTGTGGGGGATCGAGCAGTACTTC. Residues: CASSLWGIEQYF.